This TCR beta chain was sequenced for a study of blood T cell repertoires in COVID-19. Study summary: Acute-phase and convalescent COVID-19 samples originated in the United States, Italy and Spain. T cells, B-cell-depleted T cells, or PBMCs provided the cDNA or gDNA that served as material.

This clone has just a few counts. Authors' processing steps: It was from reference gene primer amplification that nucleated cell counts were estimated. Method: immunoSEQ multiplex PCR; TCRdb's copy keeps in-frame clones and lacks some. The D gene and trimming were derived from the DNA, and the V and J assignments and clone size from that table. The repertoire has 150,000 or so clones, 88% of them found once; the top ten carry 10%. The germline V and J ends were trimmed by 3 bases and 4 bases, with 27 bases remaining between them. CDR1 is MDHEN and CDR2 is SYDVKM in the germline V gene. The CDR3 is made up of 19 amino acids.

The chain uses TRBV28 and TRBJ1-2; the D gene is possibly TRBD1 (6 bases). Sequenced sample: peripheral blood. This TCR came from a man aged 45-60 years with acute or convalescent COVID-19. The CDR3 loop reads CASSFTTFRVDRSLYGYTF. The CDR3 nucleotides read TGTGCCAGCAGTTTCACTACCTTCCGAGTTGACAGGAGCCTCTATGGCTACACCTTC.